The 13 T cell receptor beta chains below all came from one sample that was sequenced in a study of shared clonotypes between healthy human individuals. Generated by immunoSEQ multiplex PCR, the TCRdb table keeps only in-frame clones and is missing some. This table holds some 660,000 clones, less than 80% found once. Sequenced sample: memory CD4+ T cells sorted from blood. Noted subset: CD45RA-negative fraction. The receptor source for this set is a woman in her 30s in good health.

The rearrangement uses TRBV29-1 and TRBJ2-5, with D perhaps TRBD1 or TRBD2 (5 bases each). In germline, CDR1 is SQVTM, CDR2 ANQGSEA. V was pared by 4 bases and J by 4 bases, with 13 bases between. The CDR3 is 13 residues long. The CDR3: CSVVVSGTETQYF. CDR3 sequence (DNA): TGCAGCGTTGTCGTTTCTGGGACAGAGACCCAGTACTTC.

J is TRBJ2-3 and V is TRBV29-1; D is uncertain. CDR3 length equals 15 residues. Trimming took off 3 bases at V and 0 bases at J, with 13 bases between the two ends. The V gene's germline CDR1 is SQVTM and CDR2 ANQGSEA. The CDR3 here is CSVEGRSTSTDTQYF. The CDR3 bases are TGCAGCGTTGAGGGTCGGAGTACTAGCACAGATACGCAGTATTTT.

This clone showed up just a few times. The rearrangement links TRBV14 to TRBJ1-2; 7 nucleotides line up with TRBD1. Germline CDR1 is SGHDN and CDR2 is FVKESK. The CDR3 extends over 15 amino acids. V lost 4 bases, J lost 2 bases, and 7 bases stayed unmatched. CDR3 nucleotides: TGTGCCAGCAGCCGGGGGGCAGGGGGGAACTATGGCTACACCTTC. This gives the protein CASSRGAGGNYGYTF.

V gene TRBV5-4 combines with J gene TRBJ2-5; 7 positions match TRBD1. Germline trimming cut 2 bases from V and 5 bases from J; bases unmatched to any gene: 3. Germline values: CDR1 SGHNT, CDR2 YYREEE (reference sequence). CDR3 length: 13 amino acids. The CDR3 coding sequence is TGTGCCAGCAGCTTCGACAGGGCGGAGACCCAGTACTTC. Its translation: CASSFDRAETQYF.

The chain recombines TRBV27 with TRBJ2-7; TRBD2 matches at 9 bases. The CDR3 runs to 15 residues. From germline, CDR1 is MNHEY and CDR2 SMNVEV (reference sequence). V trimming: 3 bases; J trimming: 2 bases; junction bases outside the gene matches: 5. As DNA, the CDR3 is TGTGCCAGCAGTTTCGCTAGCGGGAAAGCCTACGAGCAGTACTTC. As protein: CASSFASGKAYEQYF.

This rearrangement joins TRBV23-1 to TRBJ2-7, with 8 nucleotides matching TRBD1. TRBV23-1 is sorted into the ORF group, with uncertain function. V lost 0 bases and J lost 2; bases outside the gene matches: 0. The CDR3 is 14 residues long. CDR3 DNA sequence: TGCGCCAGCAGTCAATCGACAGGGGCCTACGAGCAGTACTTC. Encoded protein: CASSQSTGAYEQYF.

The chain recombines TRBV5-1 with TRBJ1-4; 11 bases fit TRBD1. V lost 4 bases to trimming and J lost 3 bases; unmatched junction nucleotides: 5. CDR1 and CDR2 (germline): SGHRS, YFSETQ. The CDR3 has 16 amino acids. The DNA for the CDR3 is TGCGCCAGCAGCCCCCGGGACAGGGGGGCTAATGAAAAACTGTTTTTT. Protein product: CASSPRDRGANEKLFF.

The V and J genes are TRBV29-1 and TRBJ2-2, with 8 positions matching TRBD1. Looked up from germline, CDR1 is SQVTM and CDR2 is ANQGSEA. This CDR3 spans 15 amino acids. J lost 2 bases, V lost 2 bases, and 4 bases had no gene match. The CDR3: CSVEYRGSNTGELFF. CDR3 bases: TGCAGCGTTGAATACAGGGGGTCTAACACCGGGGAGCTGTTTTTT.

The chain combines TRBV28 with TRBJ1-1, with unresolved D. The V gene's germline CDR1 is MDHEN and CDR2 SYDVKM. V lost 5 bases and J lost 4, with 14 bases in between. CDR3 length: 14 amino acids. The CDR3 here is CASSPPPLGTEAFF. In nucleotides, the CDR3 is TGTGCCAGCAGTCCCCCACCTTTGGGCACTGAAGCTTTCTTT.

CDR3 protein: CASSSLLGAGGLGELFF. Written as DNA, the CDR3 is TGTGCCAGCAGCTCCCTTCTAGGAGCGGGAGGGTTAGGGGAGCTGTTTTTT. This chain connects TRBV14 to TRBJ2-2; TRBD2 agrees at 10 bases. This CDR3 region has 17 residues. V lost 5 bases and J lost 8; bases outside the gene matches: 14. CDR1 and CDR2 (germline): SGHDN, FVKESK.

The chain recombines TRBV6-5 with TRBJ1-1; possible D gene TRBD1, 6 bases. The V gene lost 2 bases and the J gene lost 0 bases, with 10 bases spanning the gap. CDR3 length equals 15 residues. Germline V CDR1 and CDR2: MNHEY, SVGAGI. CDR3 coding DNA: TGTGCCAGCAGTTACGGGGGCAGACTGAACACTGAAGCTTTCTTT. Translating gives CASSYGGRLNTEAFF.

The V and J genes are TRBV5-1 and TRBJ1-4, with TRBD1 identical over 9 bases. Unmatched junction bases numbered 7, after V lost 4 bases and J lost 6 bases. Germline CDR1 and CDR2: SGHRS and YFSETQ. There are 15 residues in the CDR3. CDR3 protein: CASSPLTGGDEKLFF. The DNA of the CDR3 is TGCGCCAGCAGCCCGTTGACAGGGGGGGATGAAAAACTGTTTTTT.

On this clone: The junction and the germline gene differ at one end; a read error may be behind it. This chain joins TRBV28 and TRBJ2-7, with 10 positions matching TRBD2. CDR3 size: 15 residues. The germline CDR1 and CDR2 sequences are MDHEN and SYDVKM. The CDR3 DNA reads TGTGCCAGCAGAACTCTAGCGGGAGTTTCCTCCGAGCAGTACTTC. The encoded protein is CASRTLAGVSSEQYF. Combining the CDR3 with reference TRBV28 and TRBJ2-7 gives the whole variable domain DVKVTQSSRYLVKRTGEKVFLECVQDMDHENMFWYRQDPGLGLRLIYFSYDVKMKEKGDIPEGYSVSREKKERFSLILESASTNQTSMYLCASRTLAGVSSEQYFGPGTRLTVT.